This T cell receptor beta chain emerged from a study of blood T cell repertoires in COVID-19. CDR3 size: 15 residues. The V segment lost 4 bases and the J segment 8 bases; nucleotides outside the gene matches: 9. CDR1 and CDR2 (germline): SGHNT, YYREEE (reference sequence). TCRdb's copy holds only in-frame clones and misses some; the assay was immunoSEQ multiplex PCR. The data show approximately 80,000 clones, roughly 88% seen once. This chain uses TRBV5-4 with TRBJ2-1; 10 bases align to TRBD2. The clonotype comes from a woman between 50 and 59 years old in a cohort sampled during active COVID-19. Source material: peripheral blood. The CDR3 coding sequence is TGTGCCAGCAGCACCCAGCGGGGGGGTGGGGATGAGCAGTTCTTC. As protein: CASSTQRGGGDEQFF.